The T cell receptor beta chain under discussion was sequenced for a study of CD8 T cells in Susac syndrome. The CDR3 contains 14 residues. Trimming at V came to 4 bases and at J to 4 bases, leaving 5 bases not matched to a gene. With random hexamers, roughly 0.45 to 1 ug RNA was reverse transcribed. An immunoSEQ multiplex PCR generated amplified TCR beta CDR3 products spanning 54 Vbeta and 13 Jbeta. A single record per CDR3 protein comes from TCRdb applying MiXCR to the immunoSEQ multiplex PCR reads. The table has around 80,000 distinct CDR3 sequences, around 96% seen once. The rearrangement uses TRBV12-3 or TRBV12-4 and TRBJ1-2, with 8 bases that match TRBD1. The receptor was isolated from a human donor with Susac syndrome. Sequencing input: CD8+ T cells from PBMCs. The CDR3 DNA sequence: TGTGCCAGCAGTTCCAGGGGGCGCGGCTATGGCTACACCTTC. Amino acid sequence: CASSSRGRGYGYTF.